Listed below are T cell receptor beta chains from one sample, sequenced in a study of identical twins. TCRdb reprocessed the 5' RACE reads via MiXCR and lists one record per CDR3 protein. The sample yields under 350,000 distinct CDR3 sequences, more than 8% seen once. These same records also appear under a second study, on yellow fever vaccine responses in identical twins.

Sequencing was performed on CD8+ T cells sorted from blood. These receptor sequences come from a woman between 18 and 29 years old in good health. CDR3s leave out the opening cysteine and the closing phenylalanine or tryptophan. Fields, in order: V gene, CDR3 protein.

V gene: TRBV28; CDR3 protein: ASSLHSDRDEQY
V gene: TRBV7-9; CDR3 protein: ASSKQPTGSTNEKLF
V gene: TRBV6-5; CDR3 protein: ASRLLAGNANEQF
V gene: TRBV15; CDR3 protein: ATSRGWDRDEKLF
V gene: TRBV7-9; CDR3 protein: ASSLVDRGTEAF
V gene: TRBV24-1; CDR3 protein: ATTDRGSTDTQY
V gene: TRBV27; CDR3 protein: ASSSQAGNQETQY
V gene: TRBV30; CDR3 protein: AWSPGQGNTGELF
V gene: TRBV28; CDR3 protein: ASNSRHPDRGAGAGEQY
V gene: TRBV30; CDR3 protein: ACLGGTGELF
V gene: TRBV10-2; CDR3 protein: ASSRDGGSSPLH
V gene: TRBV29-1; CDR3 protein: SGWTGVNEQF
V gene: TRBV11-2; CDR3 protein: ASSLYLAGGPVMFTDTQY
V gene: TRBV5-1; CDR3 protein: ASSLASQMNAEAF
V gene: TRBV14; CDR3 protein: ASSHAARLSGANVLT
V gene: TRBV12-3/TRBV12-4; CDR3 protein: ASSSPTGAYEQY
V gene: TRBV7-6; CDR3 protein: ASSEDADRIEETQY
V gene: TRBV5-4; CDR3 protein: ASSQELAEITDTQY
V gene: TRBV7-2; CDR3 protein: ASSFYWGDEQF
V gene: TRBV12-3/TRBV12-4; CDR3 protein: ASSLLRGGYNEQF
V gene: TRBV20-1; CDR3 protein: SVPGTSYNEQF
V gene: TRBV6-2/TRBV6-3; CDR3 protein: ASSPLHSQSYNEQF
V gene: TRBV6-4; CDR3 protein: ASAATPGDRVTDTQY
V gene: TRBV6-5; CDR3 protein: ASSYSGGGAGDTQY
V gene: TRBV19; CDR3 protein: ASSSSAGGYNEQF
V gene: TRBV12-5; CDR3 protein: ASGSSMRQGYTGELF
V gene: TRBV7-2; CDR3 protein: ASSTDTASNEKLF
V gene: TRBV11-2; CDR3 protein: ASSLQILGDYEQY
V gene: TRBV7-9; CDR3 protein: ASSLVNRNTEAF
V gene: TRBV25-1; CDR3 protein: ASSDRPYEQY
V gene: TRBV6-6; CDR3 protein: ASTTGGEQF
V gene: TRBV12-5; CDR3 protein: ASGEGRTFFYEQY
V gene: TRBV7-2; CDR3 protein: ASRQQGTDTQY
V gene: TRBV20-1; CDR3 protein: SPRVQNTGELF
V gene: TRBV10-1; CDR3 protein: ASSDPDRGGYNEQF
V gene: TRBV29-1; CDR3 protein: SVEGVADSPYEQY
V gene: TRBV21-1; CDR3 protein: ASSGIYEQY
V gene: TRBV4-3; CDR3 protein: ASSQGPAGEGNEQF
V gene: TRBV4-1; CDR3 protein: ASSQVGGPSSYNEQF
V gene: TRBV18; CDR3 protein: ASSVQGADTQY
V gene: TRBV7-9; CDR3 protein: ASSLLISGLYNEQF
V gene: TRBV10-2; CDR3 protein: ASSERLAGPRGTDTQY